Presented here are 24 T cell receptor beta chains from one specimen sequenced in a study of T-cell memory formation after mild COVID-19. MiXCR, run by TCRdb on the 5' RACE reads, gives a single entry per CDR3 protein. Among about 470,000 distinct CDR3 sequences listed, around a sixth were seen once. Source material: PBMCs or a T cell subset sorted from them (not recorded which). These receptor sequences come from an adult woman who had mild COVID-19 (a few samples of this study predate the infection). Cell type and time point are not known.

The genes are TRBV7-9 and TRBJ2-1; 12 bases map to TRBD2. V shed 5 bases, J shed 3 bases, and the junction held 11 bases outside the gene matches. There are 18 residues in the CDR3. Germline-derived CDR1 and CDR2 are SEHNR and FQNEAQ (reference sequence). The CDR3 region has the DNA TGTGCCAGCAGCGCGGGAACTAGCGGGGGGCTACGCTACAATGAGCAGTTCTTC. Translation gives CASSAGTSGGLRYNEQFF.

The chain links TRBV6-5 to TRBJ2-1; 11 nucleotides agree with TRBD2. Trimming at V came to 6 bases and at J to 4 bases, leaving 8 bases not matched to a gene. The CDR3 is 16 residues long. Germline loops: CDR1 MNHEY, CDR2 SVGAGI. CDR3 sequence (DNA): TGTGCCAGCAGGAAAACCGGGACTAGCGGTTACAATGAGCAGTTCTTC. Translating it yields CASRKTGTSGYNEQFF.

The J gene is TRBJ2-3, the V gene TRBV2; D is unresolved. Trimming removed 4 bases at V and 0 bases at J, with 8 bases between. The germline V gene has CDR1 SNHLY and CDR2 FYNNEI. The CDR3 consists of 14 residues. CDR3 loop: CASSAQISTDTQYF. Written as DNA, the CDR3 is TGTGCCAGCAGTGCCCAGATTAGCACAGATACGCAGTATTTT.

The chain links TRBV12-3 or TRBV12-4 to TRBJ2-1; 9 bases are a match to TRBD1. The CDR3 has 14 amino acids. The J segment lost 9 bases and the V segment lost 5 bases, leaving 8 bases of the junction unmatched. The DNA of the CDR3 is TGTGCCAGCAGTGATGTACAGGGGGCGGGTGAGCAGTTCTTC. This codes for CASSDVQGAGEQFF.

There are a few counts of this clonotype. This chain connects TRBV7-9 to TRBJ1-5; D gene unclear. The CDR3 has 13 amino acids. V was shortened by 3 bases and J by 3 bases, with 6 bases between the two germline ends. CDR1 SEHNR and CDR2 FQNEAQ come from the germline V gene (reference sequence). CDR3 in amino acids: CASSFADNQPQHF. CDR3 in DNA: TGTGCCAGCAGCTTTGCTGACAATCAGCCCCAGCATTTT.

The J gene is TRBJ1-6, the V gene TRBV20-1; D is perhaps TRBD1 (5 bases). The germline V gene encodes CDR1 DFQATT and CDR2 SNEGSKA (reference sequence). This CDR3 contains 14 residues. V dropped 3 bases and J dropped 8 bases, with 14 bases sitting between them. CDR3 sequence: CSASPGTRDSPLHF. The CDR3 bases are TGCAGTGCTAGCCCCGGGACGAGGGATTCACCCCTCCACTTT.

This clonotype was seen a handful of times. The V call is TRBV21-1, the J call TRBJ2-5; the tabulated D call, TRBD2, remains unverified against the DNA. TRBV21-1 is noted as a pseudogene. CDR3 length equals 12 residues. DNA of the CDR3: TGTGCCAGCGGAGGCAGGCAAGAGACCCAGTACTTC. Protein sequence: CASGGRQETQYF.

This chain joins TRBV20-1 and TRBJ2-7; no definite D call. This CDR3 has 12 amino acids. V was cut by 3 bases and J by 4 bases, with 10 bases left in between. CDR1 and CDR2 (germline): DFQATT, SNEGSKA (reference sequence). CDR3 in DNA: TGCAGTGCTAGTCGTCAAGGTTACGAGCAGTACTTC. It codes for CSASRQGYEQYF.

The CDR3 loop is CASSPPTVAGAYEQYF. The CDR3 DNA sequence: TGCGCCAGCAGCCCGCCCACGGTAGCGGGGGCCTACGAGCAGTACTTC. This chain connects TRBV4-1 to TRBJ2-7; 9 bases fit TRBD2. CDR3 length: 16 amino acids. Germline V gene data show CDR1 as MGHRA and CDR2 as YSYEKL. With V trimmed by 4 bases and J by 2 bases, 9 bases remained unmatched.

The rearrangement joins TRBV7-3 to TRBJ2-6; 9 bases match TRBD2. The CDR3 runs 16 residues. Germline V CDR1 and CDR2: SGHTA, FQGTGA. V shed 5 bases and J 2 bases; nucleotides not matched to a gene: 4. The CDR3 DNA sequence: TGTGCCAGCAGCCGTGCGGGGGGGCCTGGGGCCAACGTCCTGACTTTC. As protein: CASSRAGGPGANVLTF.

V and J are TRBV5-1 and TRBJ1-1; D is undetermined. The CDR3 is 14 amino acids. Germline lookup yields CDR1 SGHRS and CDR2 YFSETQ. V was trimmed by 0 bases and J by 4 bases, leaving 10 bases between them. The CDR3 protein is CASSLDLSGTEAFF. CDR3 nucleotides: TGCGCCAGCAGCTTGGATCTTTCAGGCACTGAAGCTTTCTTT. The full variable domain, its missing parts supplied by reference TRBV5-1 and TRBJ1-1, is KAGVTQTPRYLIKTRGQQVTLSCSPISGHRSVSWYQQTPGQGLQFLFEYFSETQRNKGNFPGRFSGRQFSNSRSEMNVSTLELGDSALYLCASSLDLSGTEAFFGQGTRLTVV.

This clonotype has just a few counts. CDR3 residues: CASSHGRGQDTEAFF. As DNA, the CDR3 is TGTGCCAGTAGTCACGGCAGGGGCCAGGACACTGAAGCTTTCTTT. The V gene is TRBV19, the J gene TRBJ1-1, with D possibly being TRBD1 (6 bases). Trimming removed 5 bases at V and 3 bases at J, with 16 bases between. CDR1 LNHDA and CDR2 SQIVND come from the germline V gene (reference sequence). This CDR3 has 15 amino acids.

In this sample, this clonotype turned up a few times. The J gene is TRBJ2-5, the V gene TRBV18, with D possibly being TRBD1 (6 bases). CDR1 KGHSH and CDR2 LQKENI come from the germline V gene. The CDR3 has 15 residues. V was cut by 2 bases and J by 0 bases, with 10 bases left in between. For the CDR3, the DNA is TGTGCCAGCTCACCAATACCAGGGGACCAAGAGACCCAGTACTTC. This sequence encodes CASSPIPGDQETQYF.

The chain carries TRBV21-1 and TRBJ2-7; the table's D call of TRBD1 was not tested on the DNA. TRBV21-1 is classified as a pseudogene. This CDR3 contains 13 residues. The CDR3: CASSKDRTYEQYF. The CDR3 nucleotides read TGTGCCAGCAGCAAAGACAGGACCTACGAGCAGTACTTC.

In this sample, this clonotype turned up a few times. CDR3 loop: CASSTWTSGGPYNEQFF. CDR3 DNA: TGTGCCAGCAGTACTTGGACTAGCGGGGGACCCTACAATGAGCAGTTCTTC. The chain employs TRBV6-1 and TRBJ2-1, with 13 positions matching TRBD2. V lost 5 bases and J lost 2; bases outside the gene matches: 6. Germline values: CDR1 MNHNS, CDR2 SASEGT. The CDR3 has 17 residues.

The chain carries TRBV12-3 or TRBV12-4 and TRBJ1-4; 7 bases line up with TRBD1. V shed 5 bases and J 4 bases; nucleotides not matched to a gene: 19. The CDR3 extends over 19 amino acids. The CDR3 DNA is TGTGCCAGCAGTCCCCGGCTTGGGACAGAGGGGGCGGGTAATGAAAAACTGTTTTTT. This translates into CASSPRLGTEGAGNEKLFF.

The V call is TRBV20-1, the J call TRBJ2-7; 7 bases are a match to TRBD2. Trimming took 4 bases from V and 1 from J; bases not matched to a gene: 4. The CDR3 has 13 residues. Germline CDR1 is DFQATT and CDR2 is SNEGSKA (reference sequence). As DNA, the CDR3 is TGCAGTGCTAATAGCGGGCAATCCTACGAGCAGTACTTC. Amino acids: CSANSGQSYEQYF.

The chain couples TRBV7-9 to TRBJ1-6, with 9 bases matching TRBD1. CDR3 size: 17 residues. Germline values: CDR1 SEHNR, CDR2 FQNEAQ (reference sequence). The junction had 9 bases not matched to a gene; V was cut back by 3 bases and J by 6 bases. CDR3 in amino acids: CASSFSLGTGLNSPLHF. In nucleotides, the CDR3 is TGTGCCAGCAGCTTCTCACTCGGGACAGGGCTTAATTCACCCCTCCACTTT. The variable domain in full, with the rest retrieved from reference TRBV7-9 and TRBJ1-6, is DTGVSQNPRHKITKRGQNVTFRCDPISEHNRLYWYRQTLGQGPEFLTYFQNEAQLEKSRLLSDRFSAERPKGSFSTLEIQRTEQGDSAMYLCASSFSLGTGLNSPLHFGNGTRLTVT.

The chain employs TRBV10-3 and TRBJ1-2; 10 bases map to TRBD1. Trimming took 10 bases from V and 0 from J; bases not matched to a gene: 5. CDR1 ENHRY and CDR2 SYGVKD come from the germline V gene. The CDR3 runs 14 residues. CDR3 protein: CASGTGEANYGYTF. DNA for the CDR3: TGTGCCAGCGGGACAGGGGAAGCTAACTATGGCTACACCTTC.

This clonotype was seen a handful of times. The chain is built from TRBV12-3 or TRBV12-4 and TRBJ2-2, with 12 bases matching TRBD2. The CDR3 length is 16 residues. V lost 6 bases, J lost 7 bases, and 9 bases stayed unmatched. DNA for the CDR3: TGTGCCAGCAGACTGTCTAGCGGGGGGGCGATCGGGGAGCTGTTTTTT. Translating it yields CASRLSSGGAIGELFF.

This rearrangement joins TRBV7-2 to TRBJ2-1; 7 bases line up with TRBD1. Per germline, CDR1 SGHTA and CDR2 FQGNSA. Trimming took 4 bases from V and 4 from J; bases not matched to a gene: 7. The CDR3 runs to 15 residues. DNA of the CDR3: TGTGCCAGCAGCTGGGGGACAGTCGCATACAATGAGCAGTTCTTC. This codes for CASSWGTVAYNEQFF.

This clonotype was observed a few times. The chain carries TRBV24-1 and TRBJ2-7; 10 bases align to TRBD1. The germline V gene has CDR1 KGHDR and CDR2 SFDVKD. Losses at the gene ends were 6 bases for V and 5 bases for J; bases not matched to a gene: 3. This CDR3 is built from 13 residues. For the CDR3, the DNA is TGTGCCACCAGTCCGGGACAGGGGAACGAGCAGTACTTC. It translates to CATSPGQGNEQYF.

This chain connects TRBV11-2 to TRBJ2-1, with 10 bases lining up with TRBD2. Unmatched junction bases numbered 10, after V lost 5 bases and J lost 9 bases. The CDR3 is 15 residues long. Germline CDR1 is SGHAT and CDR2 is FQNNGV. For the CDR3, the DNA is TGTGCCAGCAGCGCGCCGGGACTAGCGCTTGGTGAGCAGTTCTTC. As protein: CASSAPGLALGEQFF. Full variable domain (missing parts from reference TRBV11-2 and TRBJ2-1): EAGVAQSPRYKIIEKRQSVAFWCNPISGHATLYWYQQILGQGPKLLIQFQNNGVVDDSQLPKDRFSAERLKGVDSTLKIQPAKLEDSAVYLCASSAPGLALGEQFFGPGTRLTVL.

The V gene is TRBV7-2, the J gene TRBJ2-1, with 10 bases lining up with TRBD2. The CDR3 is 16 amino acids. Losses at the gene ends were 5 bases for V and 7 bases for J; bases not matched to a gene: 11. CDR1 and CDR2 (germline): SGHTA, FQGNSA. The CDR3 sequence is CASSPTSGRKGNEQFF. The CDR3 nucleotides read TGTGCCAGCAGCCCGACTAGCGGGCGGAAGGGGAATGAGCAGTTCTTC. The full variable domain, completed using reference TRBV7-2 and TRBJ2-1, is GAGVSQSPSNKVTEKGKDVELRCDPISGHTALYWYRQSLGQGLEFLIYFQGNSAPDKSGLPSDRFSAERTGGSVSTLTIQRTQQEDSAVYLCASSPTSGRKGNEQFFGPGTRLTVL.